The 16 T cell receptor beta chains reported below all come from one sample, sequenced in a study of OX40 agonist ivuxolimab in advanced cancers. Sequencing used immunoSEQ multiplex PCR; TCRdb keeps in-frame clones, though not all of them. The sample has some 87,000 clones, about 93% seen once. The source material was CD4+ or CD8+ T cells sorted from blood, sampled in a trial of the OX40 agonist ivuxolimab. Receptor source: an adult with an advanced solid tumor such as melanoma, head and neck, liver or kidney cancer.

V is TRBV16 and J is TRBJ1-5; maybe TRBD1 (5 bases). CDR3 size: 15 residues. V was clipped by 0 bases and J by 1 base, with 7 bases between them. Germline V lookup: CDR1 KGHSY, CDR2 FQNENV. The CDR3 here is CASSQSQGSNQPQHF. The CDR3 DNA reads TGTGCCAGCAGCCAATCTCAGGGAAGCAATCAGCCCCAGCATTTT.

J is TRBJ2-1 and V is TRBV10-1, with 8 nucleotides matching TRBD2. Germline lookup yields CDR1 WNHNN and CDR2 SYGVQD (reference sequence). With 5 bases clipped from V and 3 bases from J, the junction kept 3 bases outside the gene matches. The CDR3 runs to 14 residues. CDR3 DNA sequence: TGCGCCAGCAGTCCTAGCGGGCACTACAATGAGCAGTTCTTC. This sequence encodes CASSPSGHYNEQFF.

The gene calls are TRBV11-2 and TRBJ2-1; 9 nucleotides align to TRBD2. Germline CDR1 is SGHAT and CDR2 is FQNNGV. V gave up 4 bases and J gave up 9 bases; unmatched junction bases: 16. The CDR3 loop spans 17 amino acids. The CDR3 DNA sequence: TGTGCCAGCAGCTCGTCCCCCTGGGGCGGGGGGGCCGCTGAGCAGTTCTTC. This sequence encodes CASSSSPWGGGAAEQFF.

The CDR3: CASSLDQMEAFF. The CDR3 bases are TGTGCCAGCAGCTTGGACCAGATGGAAGCTTTCTTT. The V gene is TRBV4-2, the J gene TRBJ1-1; D remains ambiguous. V was trimmed by 5 bases and J by 8 bases, leaving 12 bases between them. CDR3 length equals 12 residues. Germline CDR1 and CDR2: LGHNA and YNFKEQ.

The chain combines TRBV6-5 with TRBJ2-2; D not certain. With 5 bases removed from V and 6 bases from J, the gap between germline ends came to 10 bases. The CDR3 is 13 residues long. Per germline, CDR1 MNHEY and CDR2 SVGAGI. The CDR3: CASSQNSAGELFF. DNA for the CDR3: TGTGCCAGCAGTCAGAACAGCGCCGGGGAGCTGTTTTTT.

The CDR3 DNA reads as TGTGCCATCAGTGAAATTCAGCGGAAAACCACAGATACGCAGTATTTT. Translation gives CAISEIQRKTTDTQYF. This rearrangement joins TRBV10-3 to TRBJ2-3; possibly TRBD2 for D (5 bases). V dropped 3 bases and J dropped 2 bases, with 15 bases sitting between them. The CDR3 contains 16 residues. Germline V gene lookup returns CDR1 ENHRY and CDR2 SYGVKD.

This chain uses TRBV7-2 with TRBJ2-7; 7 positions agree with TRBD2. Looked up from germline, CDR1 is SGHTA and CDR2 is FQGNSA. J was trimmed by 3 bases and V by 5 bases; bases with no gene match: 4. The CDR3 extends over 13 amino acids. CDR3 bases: TGTGCCAGCAGCACACGGACTAGCTACGAGCAGTACTTC. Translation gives CASSTRTSYEQYF.

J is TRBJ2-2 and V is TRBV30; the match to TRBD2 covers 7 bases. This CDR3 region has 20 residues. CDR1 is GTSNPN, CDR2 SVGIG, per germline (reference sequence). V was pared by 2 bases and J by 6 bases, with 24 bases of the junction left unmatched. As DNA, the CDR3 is TGTGCCTGGAGTCCTTTCCGCGGAGACCTGTGGCGGGGGACCTCCGGGGAGCTGTTTTTT. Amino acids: CAWSPFRGDLWRGTSGELFF.

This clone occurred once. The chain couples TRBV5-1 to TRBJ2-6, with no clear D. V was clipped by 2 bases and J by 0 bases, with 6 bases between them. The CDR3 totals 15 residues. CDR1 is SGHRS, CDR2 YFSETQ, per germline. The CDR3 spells CASSFLGSGANVLTF. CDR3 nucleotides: TGCGCCAGCAGCTTTCTGGGCTCTGGGGCCAACGTCCTGACTTTC.

CDR3 DNA sequence: TGTGCCAGCAATGGGGGACAGGAAGAGACCCAGTACTTC. Residues: CASNGGQEETQYF. This chain joins TRBV9 and TRBJ2-5; 8 bases are shared with TRBD1. Trimming removed 6 bases from V and 3 bases from J; junction bases left unmatched: 4. The CDR3 spans 13 residues. The germline CDR1 and CDR2 sequences are SGDLS and YYNGEE. Full variable domain (rest looked up from reference TRBV9 and TRBJ2-5): DSGVTQTPKHLITATGQRVTLRCSPRSGDLSVYWYQQSLDQGLQFLIQYYNGEERAKGNILERFSAQQFPDLHSELNLSSLELGDSALYFCASNGGQEETQYFGPGTRLLVL.

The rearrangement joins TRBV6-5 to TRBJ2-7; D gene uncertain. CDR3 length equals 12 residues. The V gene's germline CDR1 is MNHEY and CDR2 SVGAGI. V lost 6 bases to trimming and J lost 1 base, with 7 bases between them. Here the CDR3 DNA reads TGTGCCAGCAGCCGTAGGTCCTACGAGCAGTACTTC. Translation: CASSRRSYEQYF.

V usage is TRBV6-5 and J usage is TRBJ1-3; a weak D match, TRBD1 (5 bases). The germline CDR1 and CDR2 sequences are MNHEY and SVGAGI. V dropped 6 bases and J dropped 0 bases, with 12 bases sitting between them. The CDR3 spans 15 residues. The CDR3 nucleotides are TGTGCCAGCAGGGGGGGATTGTCCTCTGGAAACACCATATATTTT. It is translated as CASRGGLSSGNTIYF.

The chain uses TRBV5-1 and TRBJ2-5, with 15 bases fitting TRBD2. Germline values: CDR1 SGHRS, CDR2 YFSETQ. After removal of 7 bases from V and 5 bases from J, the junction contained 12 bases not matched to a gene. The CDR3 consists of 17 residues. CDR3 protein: CASSTSGLAGGRETQYF. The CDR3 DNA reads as TGCGCCAGCTCCACTTCCGGACTAGCGGGAGGGCGGGAGACCCAGTACTTC.

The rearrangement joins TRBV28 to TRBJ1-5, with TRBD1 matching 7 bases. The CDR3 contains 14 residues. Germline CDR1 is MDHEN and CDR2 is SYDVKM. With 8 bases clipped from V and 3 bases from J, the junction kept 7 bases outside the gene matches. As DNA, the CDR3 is TGTGCCAGCGACAGGGATCTATCCAATCAGCCCCAGCATTTT. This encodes CASDRDLSNQPQHF.

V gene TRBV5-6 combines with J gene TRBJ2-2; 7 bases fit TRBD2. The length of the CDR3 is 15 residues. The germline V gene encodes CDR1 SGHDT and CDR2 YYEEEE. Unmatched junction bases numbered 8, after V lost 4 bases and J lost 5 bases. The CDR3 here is CASSLAAGVTGELFF. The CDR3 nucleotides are TGTGCCAGCAGCCTGGCTGCGGGGGTTACCGGGGAGCTGTTTTTT.

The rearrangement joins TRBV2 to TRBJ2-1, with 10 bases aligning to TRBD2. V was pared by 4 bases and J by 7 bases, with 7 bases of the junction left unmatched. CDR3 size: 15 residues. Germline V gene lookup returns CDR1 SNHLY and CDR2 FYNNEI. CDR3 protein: CASSGSGGALNEQFF. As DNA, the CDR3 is TGTGCCAGCAGTGGCAGCGGGGGGGCCCTAAATGAGCAGTTCTTC.